The clone carrying this T cell receptor beta chain was picked up many times. This record comes from a study of early T cells in non-severe SARS-CoV-2 infection. Each cDNA molecule carried a unique molecular identifier. One entry per CDR3 protein results from TCRdb running MiXCR on the 5' RACE reads. This sample has approximately 21,000 distinct CDR3 sequences; 5% to 5.5% occur once, and the top ten carry over 8.5%. Germline loops: CDR1 KGHSH, CDR2 LQKENI. Trimming shortened V by 1 base and J by 2 bases, and 15 bases separated the two germline ends. The CDR3 has 17 residues. This TCR was recovered from an adult who was a healthcare worker with PCR-confirmed SARS-CoV-2 infection or an uninfected control (not recorded which). Sequenced: whole blood. The chain couples TRBV18 to TRBJ2-1, with D tentatively TRBD1 (5 bases). The CDR3 is CASSPLLDTSPYNEQFF. The CDR3, as DNA: TGTGCCAGCTCACCACTACTGGACACGTCGCCCTACAATGAGCAGTTCTTC. The full variable domain, rest sourced from reference TRBV18 and TRBJ2-1, is NAGVMQNPRHLVRRRGQEARLRCSPMKGHSHVYWYRQLPEEGLKFMVYLQKENIIDESGMPKERFSAEFPKEGPSILRIQQVVRGDSAAYFCASSPLLDTSPYNEQFFGPGTRLTVL.